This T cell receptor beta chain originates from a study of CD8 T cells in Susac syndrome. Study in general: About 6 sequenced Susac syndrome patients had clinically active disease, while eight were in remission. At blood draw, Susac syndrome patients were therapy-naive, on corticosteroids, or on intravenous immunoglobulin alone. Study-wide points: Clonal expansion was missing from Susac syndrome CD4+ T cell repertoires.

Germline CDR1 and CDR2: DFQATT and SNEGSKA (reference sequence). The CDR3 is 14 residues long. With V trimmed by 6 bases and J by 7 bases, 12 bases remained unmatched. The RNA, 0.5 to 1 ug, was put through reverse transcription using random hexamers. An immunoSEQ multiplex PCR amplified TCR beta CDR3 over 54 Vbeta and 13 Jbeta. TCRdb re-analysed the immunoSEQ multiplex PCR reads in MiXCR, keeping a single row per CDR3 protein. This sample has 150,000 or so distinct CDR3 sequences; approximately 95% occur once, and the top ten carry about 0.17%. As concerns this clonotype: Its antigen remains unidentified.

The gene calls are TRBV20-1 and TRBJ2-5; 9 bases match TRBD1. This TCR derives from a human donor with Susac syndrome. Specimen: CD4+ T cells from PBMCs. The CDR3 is CSASQTGGSGTQYF. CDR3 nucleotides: TGCAGTGCATCCCAGACAGGGGGTTCGGGGACCCAGTACTTC.